Sequencing of this TCR beta chain was carried out in a study of blood T cell repertoires in COVID-19 (dated by TCRdb to the early 2020s). Regarding the complete study: The collaborator samples originated in the United States, Italy and Spain and spanned the acute and convalescent phases of COVID-19. The samples were drawn from two sources: the first 160 participants of the ongoing ImmuneRACE study, and fewer than 1,500 subjects contributed by 6 global collaborators. Deeply sampled blood TCRbeta repertoires from subjects exposed to, actively infected with, or recovered from COVID-19 were included in the dataset. The prospective study material was composed of cDNA or gDNA derived from T cells, B-cell-depleted T cells, or PBMCs. Where HLA class I and class II types were available, the types were taken from metadata supplied by the sample provider, not from assay-based typing. The repertoires were released in a freely available public database meant as a resource for research on the immune response to SARS-CoV-2. The sample metadata nearly always contained a de-identified subject ID, COVID-19 status, age in years and sex.

The immunoSEQ Assay, a bias-controlled multiplex PCR, was used to amplify TCRbeta CDR3 regions from genomic DNA. The study's processing was this. The number of nucleated cells in each sample was estimated by amplification of reference gene primers within the assay. To quantify the absolute abundance of each unique TCRbeta CDR3 rearrangement, sequence reads were collapsed and filtered. For each sample, productive Simpson clonality was calculated as the square root of Simpson's diversity index across productive rearrangements. Here the immuneACCESS table is served through TCRdb, limited to in-frame sequences with V and J called. Missing clones are a known gap in these copies; in checked studies unresolved V genes cover under half, and the rest lacks a known reason. V and J calls and clone size are given by that table; D and trimming were obtained from the DNA. This sample comprises 200,000 to 250,000 clones, 70% to 85% of them detected only once. The ten largest account for 3% to 3.5% of the sample.

The germline V gene supplies CDR1 SGHTA and CDR2 FQGNSA. Including cysteine and phenylalanine, the CDR3 has 14 amino acids. Just CDR3 DNA is preserved here, 42 bases in frame from base 1. V loses 3 bases at its end and J loses 5 bases; junction bases beyond the gene matches: 6. The paper as a whole reports these results and caveats: The quantity of clinical and demographic metadata differed by source and by participant and was supplied without curation.

Participants in the prospective study were enrolled through a virtual design, were aged about 18 to 90 years, and lived in fewer than 30 United States geographic areas. Cohort assignment in the prospective study relied on participant-reported clinical history from a screening survey and a study questionnaire. Recovered participants in ImmuneRACE Cohort 3 were defined by two consecutive negative NP/OP PCR tests, clearance by a healthcare professional, or resolution of symptoms. In the prospective study, mobile phlebotomists collected whole blood, serum and a nasopharyngeal or oropharyngeal swab from each participant. Additional blood draws and questionnaires over an approximately two-month period could optionally be provided by prospective study participants. Blood samples from the prospective study were shipped frozen or at room temperature prior to DNA extraction. As to this clone: The target of this receptor is not known. No quality values exist for individual bases; no much larger clone is one base distant. At the DNA level, this CDR3 is encoded by other sequences in the same sample as well.

The V and J genes are TRBV7-2 and TRBJ2-5; 7 of the junction bases match TRBD1. The receptor was isolated from a woman in her fifties or sixties who had recovered from COVID-19. The sample was PBMCs or T cells enriched from blood (not recorded which). CDR3 loop: CASSFSGGQETQYF. The DNA is TGTGCCAGCAGCTTTTCAGGGGGTCAGGAGACCCAGTACTTC.